This T cell receptor beta chain was recovered during a study of T cells in localized non-small cell lung cancer. Regarding the study as a whole: Adjacent uninvolved lung tissue had the highest T cell clonality, exceeding tumor. Across samples, adjacent lung featured a median roughly 60 of the top 100 tumor clones. Among blood samples, higher T cell density accompanied longer overall survival.

Data came from immunoSEQ multiplex PCR; TCRdb stores just in-frame clones and leaves some out. The sample shows some 32,000 clones, 94% of them seen only once. Germline-derived CDR1 and CDR2 are MRHNA and SNTAGT. V was cut by 2 bases and J by 5 bases, with 7 bases left in between. There are 13 residues in the CDR3. As to this clone: What it binds is unknown.

The TCR sequence derives from a woman aged 35-75 years with stage I lung adenocarcinoma. The sample in question was peripheral blood, obtained before any cancer treatment. The rearrangement uses TRBV6-4 and TRBJ1-5; D gene ambiguous. CDR3 protein: CASSDGTDQPQHF. In DNA, the CDR3 is TGTGCCAGCAGTGACGGTACAGATCAGCCCCAGCATTTT.